The 16 T cell receptor beta chains listed next were all sequenced from one sample in a study of CD8+ T cells in alopecia areata. In each case, RNA was isolated and then reverse transcribed into cDNA as the sequencing template. Profiled with immunoSEQ multiplex PCR; TCRdb holds only in-frame clones, not every one. The sample lists about 180,000 clones, 50% to 60% occurring once. The sample was CD4+ T cells sorted from blood, taken at week 0. All receptors derive from a human donor with alopecia areata.

This clone was found a few times. The J gene is TRBJ2-5, the V gene TRBV29-1; 7 positions agree with TRBD1. V lost 7 bases, J lost 5 bases, and 7 bases stayed unmatched. This CDR3 is 12 amino acids long. Germline V CDR1 and CDR2: SQVTM, ANQGSEA. The CDR3 DNA sequence: TGCAGCGCTACGACAGGGATGGAGACCCAGTACTTC. Translation: CSATTGMETQYF.

The V call is TRBV10-3, the J call TRBJ2-7; either TRBD1 or TRBD2 may supply D (5 bases each). Deletions cut 10 bases from V and 1 base from J, with 14 bases between. The V gene's germline CDR1 is ENHRY and CDR2 SYGVKD. The CDR3 covers 13 residues. The CDR3 protein is CATEGRQSYEQYF. The CDR3 DNA reads as TGTGCCACCGAGGGACGGCAATCCTACGAGCAGTACTTC.

V and J are TRBV30 and TRBJ1-6, with no clear D. Germline CDR1 is GTSNPN and CDR2 is SVGIG (reference sequence). The CDR3 has 14 amino acids. Trimming removed 0 bases from V and 7 bases from J, with 10 bases in between. The CDR3 region has the DNA TGTGCCTGGAGTGTATCCGTACGGAATTCACCCCTCCACTTT. Translated: CAWSVSVRNSPLHF.

The chain has TRBV2 and TRBJ2-7; 9 nucleotides agree with TRBD1. Germline loops: CDR1 SNHLY, CDR2 FYNNEI. Trimming at V came to 7 bases and at J to 3 bases, leaving 10 bases not matched to a gene. The CDR3 runs to 15 residues. In DNA, the CDR3 is TGTGCCAGCACCGAGGACAGGGGAAATAACTACGAGCAGTACTTC. Protein sequence: CASTEDRGNNYEQYF. The full variable domain, with the rest looked up from reference TRBV2 and TRBJ2-7, is EPEVTQTPSHQVTQMGQEVILRCVPISNHLYFYWYRQILGQKVEFLVSFYNNEISEKSEIFDDQFSVERPDGSNFTLKIRSTKLEDSAMYFCASTEDRGNNYEQYFGPGTRLTVT.

The chain carries TRBV6-1 and TRBJ2-3; the match to TRBD1 covers 10 bases. Germline V gene lookup returns CDR1 MNHNS and CDR2 SASEGT. This CDR3 spans 14 amino acids. Unmatched junction bases numbered 2, after V lost 6 bases and J lost 2 bases. The CDR3 is CASSDRGPTDTQYF. The CDR3 bases are TGTGCCAGCAGCGACAGGGGGCCCACAGATACGCAGTATTTT.

This rearrangement joins TRBV7-9 to TRBJ1-2, with D maybe TRBD1 (6 bases). V was pared by 4 bases and J by 4 bases, with 13 bases between. The CDR3 runs 14 residues. Per germline, CDR1 SEHNR and CDR2 FQNEAQ (reference sequence). CDR3 in amino acids: CASSSTLTGYGYTF. CDR3 nucleotides: TGTGCCAGCAGCTCAACCCTGACAGGCTATGGCTACACCTTC.

There are a few counts of this clone. This chain links TRBV27 with TRBJ2-5, with D hard to call. The V end was cut by 5 bases, the J end by 1 base, with 5 bases between. The CDR3 loop spans 12 amino acids. CDR1 is MNHEY, CDR2 SMNVEV, per germline (reference sequence). The CDR3 region has the DNA TGTGCCAGCAGTCCATTCCAAGAGACCCAGTACTTC. As protein: CASSPFQETQYF.

This rearrangement joins TRBV29-1 to TRBJ2-5, with TRBD1 matching 11 bases. Trimming took 3 bases from V and 5 from J; bases not matched to a gene: 5. Germline V gene data show CDR1 as SQVTM and CDR2 as ANQGSEA. The length of the CDR3 is 14 residues. In nucleotides, the CDR3 is TGCAGCGTTGAGGACAGGGGGCGCCCGGAGACCCAGTACTTC. It is translated as CSVEDRGRPETQYF.

V and J are TRBV4-1 and TRBJ2-1, with TRBD2 identical over 10 bases. From germline, CDR1 is MGHRA and CDR2 YSYEKL. CDR3 length: 14 residues. V trimming: 4 bases; J trimming: 7 bases; junction bases outside the gene matches: 4. The CDR3 DNA follows: TGCGCCAGCAGCCGCAGCGGGGGGGAGAATGAGCAGTTCTTC. Residues: CASSRSGGENEQFF.

This clone was picked up one time. This rearrangement joins TRBV4-2 to TRBJ2-7; 14 nucleotides align to TRBD2. This CDR3 has 17 residues. V lost 0 bases to trimming and J lost 3 bases; unmatched junction nucleotides: 4. Germline lookup yields CDR1 LGHNA and CDR2 YNFKEQ. The CDR3 is CASSQEGGTSGGYEQYF. Written as DNA, the CDR3 is TGTGCCAGCAGCCAAGAGGGTGGGACTAGCGGGGGCTACGAGCAGTACTTC.

This chain connects TRBV7-9 to TRBJ2-7; 8 bases are a match to TRBD1. The J segment lost 4 bases and the V segment lost 5 bases, leaving 13 bases of the junction unmatched. The germline gives CDR1 SEHNR, CDR2 FQNEAQ (reference sequence). CDR3 length: 16 amino acids. The CDR3 DNA reads TGTGCCAGCAGCCCTACTCCGGACAGGGCGGGGTACGAGCAGTACTTC. Its protein is CASSPTPDRAGYEQYF.

In its sample, this clone was seen once. The chain recombines TRBV13 with TRBJ2-2; perhaps D is TRBD1 or TRBD2 (5 bases each). Germline V gene lookup returns CDR1 PRHDT and CDR2 FYEKMQ (reference sequence). Trimming pared 7 bases from V and 4 bases from J, leaving 19 bases between. The CDR3 is 16 residues long. CDR3 bases: TGTGCCAGCAACTCAAAACGGGGACGAGGCACCGGGGAGCTGTTTTTT. Encoded protein: CASNSKRGRGTGELFF.

The chain combines TRBV4-1 with TRBJ1-6; no clear D gene. From germline, CDR1 is MGHRA and CDR2 YSYEKL. The CDR3 covers 13 residues. The V end lost 0 bases, the J end lost 19 bases, and 16 bases lay between the germline ends. CDR3 residues: CASSQESGGPRHF. In nucleotides, the CDR3 is TGCGCCAGCAGCCAAGAAAGTGGTGGCCCCCGGCACTTT.

The chain has TRBV4-1 and TRBJ2-3; D perhaps matches TRBD2 (5 bases). Germline V gene sequence: CDR1 MGHRA, CDR2 YSYEKL. The CDR3 has 16 amino acids. Trimming pared 3 bases from V and 0 bases from J, leaving 13 bases between. CDR3 residues: CASSHGRGASTDTQYF. Here the CDR3 DNA reads TGCGCCAGCAGCCACGGCCGGGGTGCTAGCACAGATACGCAGTATTTT.

This chain connects TRBV2 to TRBJ2-3; D is possibly TRBD2 (7 bases). CDR1 is SNHLY and CDR2 is FYNNEI in the germline V gene. Trimming left V 6 bases short and J 0 bases short, with 19 bases between. The length of the CDR3 is 17 residues. The CDR3 DNA follows: TGTGCCAGCAGCCCCGGGACTCGGGGGGCAAGCACAGATACGCAGTATTTT. Translation gives CASSPGTRGASTDTQYF.

The J gene is TRBJ2-6, the V gene TRBV28; no reliable D call. This CDR3 contains 15 residues. Germline V gene data show CDR1 as MDHEN and CDR2 as SYDVKM. V lost 1 base, J lost 4 bases, and 8 bases lay in between. CDR3 sequence (DNA): TGTGCCAGCAGTTTATTCAGTCCCGGGGCCAACGTCCTGACTTTC. This encodes CASSLFSPGANVLTF.